The 30 T cell receptor beta chains given below trace back to one sample, sequenced in a study of blood T cells in healthy people across ages. It was with a sample-barcoded 5' primer and a J-beta primer mix that a second PCR of roughly 7 to 12 cycles was run. TCRdb passed the 5' RACE reads through MiXCR, listing each CDR3 protein once. Of about 1,800,000 distinct CDR3 sequences in the sample, approximately 28% were seen once. The sequenced sample was blood. These receptor sequences come from a woman in her twenties or thirties in good health.

This clonotype was counted between two and nine times. The chain combines TRBV7-2 with TRBJ2-5; no reliable D call. This CDR3 region has 15 residues. Between the trimmed V and J ends, which lost 1 base and 2 bases, there was a span of 11 bases. The germline V gene has CDR1 SGHTA and CDR2 FQGNSA. CDR3 DNA: TGTGCCAGCAGCTTAGATTGGACGTATCAAGAGACCCAGTACTTC. Translating gives CASSLDWTYQETQYF.

This clonotype was counted a few times. The rearrangement uses TRBV19 and TRBJ1-5, with D maybe TRBD1 (6 bases). The CDR3 is 14 residues long. Germline V gene data show CDR1 as LNHDA and CDR2 as SQIVND (reference sequence). Trimming shortened V by 9 bases and J by 0 bases, and 12 bases separated the two germline ends. Written as DNA, the CDR3 is TGTGCCAGCGAGCGGACAGTTAGCAATCAGCCCCAGCATTTT. Translated, it gives CASERTVSNQPQHF.

This clonotype was counted at least ten times. The gene calls are TRBV10-3 and TRBJ2-5; D uncertain. The germline CDR1 and CDR2 sequences are ENHRY and SYGVKD. V lost 3 bases to trimming and J lost 4 bases, with 6 bases between them. The CDR3 length is 12 residues. The CDR3 loop is CAISDSTETQYF. CDR3 nucleotide sequence: TGTGCCATCAGTGACAGTACAGAGACCCAGTACTTC.

This clonotype showed up many times. This chain joins TRBV5-4 and TRBJ1-6, with D possibly matching TRBD1 (5 bases). Trimming shortened V by 2 bases and J by 9 bases, and 12 bases separated the two germline ends. CDR3 size: 14 residues. Germline assignment: CDR1 SGHNT and CDR2 YYREEE (reference sequence). The CDR3 nucleotides read TGTGCCAGCAGCTTCGGGGGTGGCGTTTCACCCCTCCACTTT. This gives the protein CASSFGGGVSPLHF.

This clonotype has only a few counts. The chain has TRBV20-1 and TRBJ1-2, with TRBD1 matching 9 bases. Trimming cost V 0 bases and J 4 bases; bases outside gene matches: 6. Germline loops: CDR1 DFQATT, CDR2 SNEGSKA (reference sequence). The CDR3 spans 15 residues. The CDR3 nucleotides are TGCAGTGCTAGAGATGAGGACAGGGGATTCTATGGCTACACCTTC. Translating it yields CSARDEDRGFYGYTF.

This clonotype was recorded many times. V is TRBV12-3 or TRBV12-4 and J is TRBJ1-4; D remains unclear. Trimming stripped 3 bases from V and 0 bases from J, with 8 bases between. This CDR3 comprises 15 residues. The CDR3 DNA sequence: TGTGCCAGCAGTTTGGGCGGGACAACTAATGAAAAACTGTTTTTT. Its translation: CASSLGGTTNEKLFF.

This chain connects TRBV7-2 to TRBJ1-2; possibly TRBD1 for D (5 bases). Per the germline V gene, CDR1 is SGHTA and CDR2 is FQGNSA. The V end lost 0 bases, the J end lost 7 bases, and 9 bases lay between the germline ends. The CDR3 is 13 residues long. This CDR3 is CASSLATAPGYTF. The CDR3, as DNA: TGTGCCAGCAGCTTAGCGACAGCTCCTGGCTACACCTTC.

The chain links TRBV20-1 to TRBJ1-6; D ambiguous. V lost 6 bases, J lost 15 bases, and 12 bases lay in between. The germline V gene encodes CDR1 DFQATT and CDR2 SNEGSKA (reference sequence). There are 10 residues in the CDR3. The CDR3 DNA follows: TGCAGTGCCGTAGAAGAGGGCCTCCACTTT. This encodes CSAVEEGLHF.

V gene TRBV28 combines with J gene TRBJ2-2; possibly TRBD2 for D (7 bases). Germline V gene sequence: CDR1 MDHEN, CDR2 SYDVKM. With 5 bases removed from V and 4 bases from J, the gap between germline ends came to 14 bases. The CDR3 runs to 15 residues. The CDR3: CASSRGGGSTGELFF. Written as DNA, the CDR3 is TGTGCCAGCAGTAGAGGCGGGGGCTCCACCGGGGAGCTGTTTTTT. Supplemented by reference TRBV28 and TRBJ2-2, the full variable domain reads DVKVTQSSRYLVKRTGEKVFLECVQDMDHENMFWYRQDPGLGLRLIYFSYDVKMKEKGDIPEGYSVSREKKERFSLILESASTNQTSMYLCASSRGGGSTGELFFGEGSRLTVL.

Only a few counts were recorded for this clonotype. The chain joins TRBV5-1 to TRBJ2-1, with D uncertain. V gave up 5 bases and J gave up 10 bases, with 10 bases separating them. Germline V gene lookup returns CDR1 SGHRS and CDR2 YFSETQ. This CDR3 region has 11 residues. CDR3 region: CASRSEEEQFF. In DNA, the CDR3 is TGCGCCAGCAGATCTGAAGAAGAGCAGTTCTTC. The full variable domain, with the rest looked up from reference TRBV5-1 and TRBJ2-1, is KAGVTQTPRYLIKTRGQQVTLSCSPISGHRSVSWYQQTPGQGLQFLFEYFSETQRNKGNFPGRFSGRQFSNSRSEMNVSTLELGDSALYLCASRSEEEQFFGPGTRLTVL.

The gene calls are TRBV6-5 and TRBJ2-5; tentative D call: TRBD1 (6 bases). This CDR3 has 13 amino acids. The V and J ends lost 6 bases and 7 bases respectively, with 15 bases between them. Per the germline V gene, CDR1 is MNHEY and CDR2 is SVGAGI. CDR3 DNA: TGTGCCAGCAGGGACAGAGGAAAGAGGACCCAGTACTTC. Its protein product is CASRDRGKRTQYF.

This clonotype was counted a few times. The CDR3: CASSFEVGYTF. CDR3 DNA sequence: TGTGCCAGCAGTTTCGAGGTCGGCTACACCTTC. The V call is TRBV28, the J call TRBJ1-2, with no clear D. CDR1 and CDR2 (germline): MDHEN, SYDVKM. V was cut by 3 bases and J by 8 bases, with 7 bases left in between. The CDR3 loop spans 11 amino acids.

The V gene is TRBV5-4, the J gene TRBJ2-3, with no clear D. The CDR3 runs 14 residues. With 3 bases removed from V and 1 base from J, the gap between germline ends came to 9 bases. Germline loops: CDR1 SGHNT, CDR2 YYREEE (reference sequence). CDR3 sequence reads: CASSYPDGTDTQYF. The CDR3 DNA reads as TGTGCCAGCAGCTACCCGGACGGCACAGATACGCAGTATTTT.

As concerns this clonotype: The junction and the germline gene differ at one end; a read error may be behind it. The rearrangement uses TRBV11-2 and TRBJ1-1, with unresolved D. The V gene's germline CDR1 is SGHAT and CDR2 FQNNGV. The CDR3 has 13 amino acids. CDR3 DNA: TGTGCCGGCAGCTCCACGGGTGGGACTGAAGCTTTCTTT. Translating gives CAGSSTGGTEAFF.

This clonotype was seen ten or more times. V is TRBV12-3 or TRBV12-4 and J is TRBJ2-1, with 8 bases fitting TRBD1. The CDR3 is 13 residues long. V lost 5 bases and J lost 10; bases outside the gene matches: 7. In nucleotides, the CDR3 is TGTGCCAGCAGTCCGGACAGGGTCAGAGAGCAGTTCTTC. Translating it yields CASSPDRVREQFF.

The CDR3 spells CASSQDDGRTGRNTEAFF. The CDR3 region has the DNA TGCGCCAGCAGCCAAGACGATGGGAGGACAGGCCGGAACACTGAAGCTTTCTTT. The chain combines TRBV4-1 with TRBJ1-1, with TRBD1 matching over 7 bases. Germline V gene data show CDR1 as MGHRA and CDR2 as YSYEKL. This CDR3 is built from 18 residues. The J segment lost 1 base and the V segment lost 0 bases, leaving 11 bases of the junction unmatched.

V gene TRBV20-1 combines with J gene TRBJ2-7; the D gene is possibly TRBD2 (7 bases). The CDR3 sequence is 13 residues long. Trimming removed 3 bases at V and 3 bases at J, with 12 bases between. CDR1 and CDR2 from the germline V gene are DFQATT and SNEGSKA (reference sequence). CDR3 coding DNA: TGCAGTGCTAGGAAGGGGGGGGTCTACGAGCAGTACTTC. Translated: CSARKGGVYEQYF.

This chain links TRBV20-1 with TRBJ1-2, with D tentatively TRBD1 (6 bases). V lost 4 bases to trimming and J lost 2 bases, with 17 bases between them. CDR1 is DFQATT, CDR2 SNEGSKA, per germline (reference sequence). The CDR3 has 15 amino acids. CDR3 protein: CSAIMANRENYGYTF. The CDR3 DNA reads TGCAGTGCTATTATGGCCAACAGGGAAAACTATGGCTACACCTTC.

This clonotype was picked up a small number of times. The V gene is TRBV4-3, the J gene TRBJ2-7, with D perhaps matching TRBD1 (5 bases). Per germline, CDR1 LGHNA and CDR2 YSLEER. The CDR3 covers 18 residues. The V end was cut by 1 base, the J end by 2 bases, with 21 bases between. The CDR3 coding sequence is TGCGCCAGCAGCCAAGCGCCCGGGTATGGGGCTCAGACCTACGAGCAGTACTTC. Protein: CASSQAPGYGAQTYEQYF.

The rearrangement uses TRBV7-9 and TRBJ2-5; the D gene is possibly TRBD2 (5 bases). The CDR3 runs to 14 residues. CDR1 SEHNR and CDR2 FQNEAQ come from the germline V gene (reference sequence). Trimming removed 4 bases from V and 4 bases from J, with 13 bases in between. CDR3 residues: CASSYGMGRETQYF. The DNA of the CDR3 is TGTGCCAGCAGCTACGGTATGGGGAGAGAGACCCAGTACTTC.

The sample holds a few counts of this clonotype. The chain combines TRBV19 with TRBJ1-1; possibly TRBD1 for D (5 bases). The V end was cut by 9 bases, the J end by 4 bases, with 15 bases between. The CDR3 runs to 13 residues. Germline CDR1 and CDR2: LNHDA and SQIVND (reference sequence). The CDR3 loop reads CASSVSQGTEAFF. The CDR3 nucleotides read TGTGCCAGCAGTGTTTCCCAGGGCACTGAAGCTTTCTTT.

In its sample, this clonotype was seen a few times. The chain joins TRBV30 to TRBJ2-5; the D gene is possibly TRBD1 (5 bases). The J call is doubtful: the DNA matches TRBJ2-7 better. CDR1 and CDR2 (germline): GTSNPN, SVGIG (reference sequence). The CDR3 sequence is 12 residues long. DNA for the CDR3: TGTGCCTGGAGGGCAGGGTTTTACGAGCAGTACTTC. This translates into CAWRAGFYEQYF.

V and J are TRBV2 and TRBJ2-5, with 9 bases fitting TRBD2. Trimming removed 2 bases from V and 5 bases from J; junction bases left unmatched: 3. CDR3 length: 14 amino acids. The germline V gene has CDR1 SNHLY and CDR2 FYNNEI. In DNA, the CDR3 is TGTGCCAGCAGTGAACTAGCGGGACCGGAGACCCAGTACTTC. Its protein is CASSELAGPETQYF.

This clonotype was seen repeatedly, ten times or more. J is TRBJ2-3 and V is TRBV4-1; D is unresolved. Germline V gene lookup returns CDR1 MGHRA and CDR2 YSYEKL. Trimming shortened V by 0 bases and J by 0 bases, and 10 bases separated the two germline ends. There are 16 residues in the CDR3. The CDR3 bases are TGCGCCAGCAGCCAAGAGGCAAGCGTCAGCACAGATACGCAGTATTTT. Residues: CASSQEASVSTDTQYF.

On this clonotype itself: Just one base apart from a much larger clone, this may be a read error. The V gene is TRBV7-2, the J gene TRBJ2-7; TRBD2 agrees at 9 bases. V shed 5 bases and J 3 bases; nucleotides not matched to a gene: 11. Germline-derived CDR1 and CDR2 are SGHTA and FQGNSA. The length of the CDR3 is 16 residues. The CDR3 DNA reads TGTGCCAGCAGCCCTCGGCCGGGACTAGCAGGCTACGAGCAGTACTTC. Translation: CASSPRPGLAGYEQYF.

This rearrangement joins TRBV27 to TRBJ1-2, with 12 bases matching TRBD1. The junction had 5 bases not matched to a gene; V was cut back by 0 bases and J by 0 bases. Germline CDR1 is MNHEY and CDR2 is SMNVEV (reference sequence). This CDR3 region has 18 residues. CDR3 sequence (DNA): TGTGCCAGCAGTTTATCGAGGGACAGGGGGCTCCCTAACTATGGCTACACCTTC. It yields the protein CASSLSRDRGLPNYGYTF.

The V gene is TRBV28, the J gene TRBJ1-2, with D possibly TRBD1 on 5 matching bases. Trimming took off 7 bases at V and 4 bases at J, with 19 bases between the two ends. From germline, CDR1 is MDHEN and CDR2 SYDVKM. CDR3 size: 15 residues. The CDR3 loop is CASTGPQGISYGYTF. As DNA, the CDR3 is TGTGCCAGCACCGGCCCTCAGGGCATATCCTATGGCTACACCTTC.

Concerning this clonotype itself: With a much larger clone just one base away, this may be a read error. The chain joins TRBV20-1 to TRBJ2-5, with D possibly being TRBD2 (5 bases). This CDR3 has 12 residues. Germline V gives CDR1 DFQATT, CDR2 SNEGSKA (reference sequence). Here the CDR3 DNA reads TGCAGGGCGTCGGACCGGGGAGCGACCCAGTACTTC. Protein: CRASDRGATQYF.

This clonotype came up a few times. J is TRBJ1-2 and V is TRBV21-1; the table's D call TRBD1 went unverified against the DNA. TRBV21-1 is flagged as a pseudogene. The CDR3 runs 15 residues. The CDR3 loop is CASSKDRGRFDGYTF. The CDR3 DNA follows: TGTGCCAGCAGCAAAGACAGGGGGCGATTTGATGGCTACACCTTC.

The J gene is TRBJ2-7, the V gene TRBV6-5, with 9 nucleotides matching TRBD2. The CDR3 spans 17 residues. Germline CDR1 reads MNHEY; CDR2 reads SVGAGI. Losses at the gene ends were 0 bases for V and 0 bases for J; bases not matched to a gene: 6. The CDR3 region is CASSYSRLAGTSYEQYF. In DNA, the CDR3 is TGTGCCAGCAGTTACTCACGGCTAGCGGGAACCTCCTACGAGCAGTACTTC.